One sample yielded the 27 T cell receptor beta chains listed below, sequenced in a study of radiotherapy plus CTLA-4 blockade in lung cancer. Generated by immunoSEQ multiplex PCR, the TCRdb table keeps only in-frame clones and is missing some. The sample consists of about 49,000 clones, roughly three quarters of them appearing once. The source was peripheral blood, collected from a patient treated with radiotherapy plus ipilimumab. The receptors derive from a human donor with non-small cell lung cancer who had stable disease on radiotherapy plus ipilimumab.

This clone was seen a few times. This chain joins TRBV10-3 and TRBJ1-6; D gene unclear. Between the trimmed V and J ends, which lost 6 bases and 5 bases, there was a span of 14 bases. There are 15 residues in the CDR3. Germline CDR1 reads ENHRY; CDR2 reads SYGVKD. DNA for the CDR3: TGTGCCATCAGCGATTTTGCGGCGCATAATTCACCCCTCCACTTT. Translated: CAISDFAAHNSPLHF.

The CDR3 coding sequence is TGTGCCAGCTCACCAGGGAAATTTAATAATTCACCCCTCCACTTT. Translated, it gives CASSPGKFNNSPLHF. The genes are TRBV18 and TRBJ1-6; D remains ambiguous. Trimming pared 2 bases from V and 5 bases from J, leaving 10 bases between. CDR1 KGHSH and CDR2 LQKENI come from the germline V gene. This CDR3 comprises 15 residues.

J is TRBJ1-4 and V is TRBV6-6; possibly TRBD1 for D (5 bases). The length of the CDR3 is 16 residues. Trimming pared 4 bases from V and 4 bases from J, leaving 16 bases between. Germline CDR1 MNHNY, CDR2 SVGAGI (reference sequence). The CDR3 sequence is CASSFPGGTYNEKLFF. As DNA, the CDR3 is TGTGCCAGCAGTTTTCCCGGGGGGACCTATAATGAAAAACTGTTTTTT.

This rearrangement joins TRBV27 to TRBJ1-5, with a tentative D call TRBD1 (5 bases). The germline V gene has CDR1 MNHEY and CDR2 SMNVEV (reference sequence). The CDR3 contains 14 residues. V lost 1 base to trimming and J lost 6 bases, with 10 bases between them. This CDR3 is CASSLWGEGQPQHF. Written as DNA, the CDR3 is TGTGCCAGCAGTTTATGGGGGGAAGGTCAGCCCCAGCATTTT.

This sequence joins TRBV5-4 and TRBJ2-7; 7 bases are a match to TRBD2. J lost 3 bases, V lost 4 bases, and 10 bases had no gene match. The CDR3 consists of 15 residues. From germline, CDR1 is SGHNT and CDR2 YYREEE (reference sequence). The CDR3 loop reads CASSPGGTADYEQYF. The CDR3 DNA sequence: TGTGCCAGCAGCCCCGGGGGGACTGCCGACTACGAGCAGTACTTC.

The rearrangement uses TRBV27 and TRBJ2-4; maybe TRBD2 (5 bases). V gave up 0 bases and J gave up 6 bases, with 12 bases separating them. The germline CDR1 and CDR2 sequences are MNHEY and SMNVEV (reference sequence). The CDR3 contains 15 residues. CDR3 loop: CASSLSGRATNIQYF. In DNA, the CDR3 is TGTGCCAGCAGTTTATCGGGGAGAGCAACAAACATTCAGTACTTC.

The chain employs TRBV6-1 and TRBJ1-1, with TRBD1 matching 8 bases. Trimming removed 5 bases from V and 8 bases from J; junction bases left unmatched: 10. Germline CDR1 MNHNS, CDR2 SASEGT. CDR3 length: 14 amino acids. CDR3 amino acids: CASSPGTGRAEAFF. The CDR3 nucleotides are TGTGCCAGCAGTCCTGGGACAGGCCGGGCCGAAGCTTTCTTT.

CDR3 loop: CSASRGNGYTF. CDR3 coding DNA: TGCAGTGCTAGTAGAGGGAATGGCTACACCTTC. The chain uses TRBV20-1 and TRBJ1-2; D gene uncertain. Germline V gene lookup returns CDR1 DFQATT and CDR2 SNEGSKA (reference sequence). The CDR3 sequence is 11 residues long. Trimming took off 3 bases at V and 6 bases at J, with 8 bases between the two ends.

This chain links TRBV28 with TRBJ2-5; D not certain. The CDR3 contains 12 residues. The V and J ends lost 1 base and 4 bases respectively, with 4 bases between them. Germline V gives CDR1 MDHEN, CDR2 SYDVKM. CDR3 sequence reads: CASSLSRETQYF. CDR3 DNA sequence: TGTGCCAGCAGTTTATCCCGAGAGACCCAGTACTTC. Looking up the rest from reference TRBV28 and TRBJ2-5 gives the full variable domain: DVKVTQSSRYLVKRTGEKVFLECVQDMDHENMFWYRQDPGLGLRLIYFSYDVKMKEKGDIPEGYSVSREKKERFSLILESASTNQTSMYLCASSLSRETQYFGPGTRLLVL.

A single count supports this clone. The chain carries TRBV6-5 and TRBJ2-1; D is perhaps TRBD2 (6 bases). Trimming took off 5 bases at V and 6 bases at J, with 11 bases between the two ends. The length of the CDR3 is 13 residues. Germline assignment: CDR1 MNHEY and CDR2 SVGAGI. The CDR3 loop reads CASSQTSLNEQFF. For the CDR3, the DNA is TGTGCCAGCAGTCAGACTAGTCTCAATGAGCAGTTCTTC.

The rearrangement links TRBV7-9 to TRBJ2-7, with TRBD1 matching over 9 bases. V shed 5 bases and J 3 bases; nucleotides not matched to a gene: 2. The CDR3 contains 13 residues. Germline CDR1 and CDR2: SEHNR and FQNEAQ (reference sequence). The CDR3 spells CASSLDRGYEQYV. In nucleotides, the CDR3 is TGTGCCAGCAGCCTGGACAGGGGCTACGAGCAGTACGTC.

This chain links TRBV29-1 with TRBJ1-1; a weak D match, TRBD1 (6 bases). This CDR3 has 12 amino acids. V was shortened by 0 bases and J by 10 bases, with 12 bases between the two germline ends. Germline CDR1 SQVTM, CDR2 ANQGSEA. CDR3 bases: TGCAGCGTTGAAGATCGAGGGGGGGGAGCTTTCTTT. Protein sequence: CSVEDRGGGAFF.

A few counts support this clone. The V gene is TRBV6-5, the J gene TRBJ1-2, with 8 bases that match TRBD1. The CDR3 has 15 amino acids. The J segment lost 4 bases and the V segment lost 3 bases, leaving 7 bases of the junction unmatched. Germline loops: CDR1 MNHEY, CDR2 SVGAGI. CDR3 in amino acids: CASSYQSGQGYGYTF. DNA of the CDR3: TGTGCCAGCAGTTATCAGAGCGGACAGGGCTATGGCTACACCTTC.

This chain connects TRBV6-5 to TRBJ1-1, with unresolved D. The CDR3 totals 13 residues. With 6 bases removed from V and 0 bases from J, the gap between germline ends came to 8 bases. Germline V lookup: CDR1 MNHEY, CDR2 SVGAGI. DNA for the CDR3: TGTGCCAGCAGGAGCGGTCTGAACACTGAAGCTTTCTTT. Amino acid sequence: CASRSGLNTEAFF.

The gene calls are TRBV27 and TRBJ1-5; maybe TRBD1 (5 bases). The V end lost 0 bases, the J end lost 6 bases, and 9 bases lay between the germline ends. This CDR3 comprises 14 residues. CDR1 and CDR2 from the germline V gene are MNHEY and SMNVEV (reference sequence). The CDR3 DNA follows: TGTGCCAGCAGTTTATCGGGGGGAAGTCAGCCCCAGCATTTT. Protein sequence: CASSLSGGSQPQHF.

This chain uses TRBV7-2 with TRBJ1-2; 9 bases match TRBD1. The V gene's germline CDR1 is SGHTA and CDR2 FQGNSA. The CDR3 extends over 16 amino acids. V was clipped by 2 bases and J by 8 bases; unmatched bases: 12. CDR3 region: CASSLSPSGTGNGYTF. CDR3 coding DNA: TGTGCCAGCAGCTTAAGCCCGTCCGGGACAGGGAACGGCTACACCTTC.

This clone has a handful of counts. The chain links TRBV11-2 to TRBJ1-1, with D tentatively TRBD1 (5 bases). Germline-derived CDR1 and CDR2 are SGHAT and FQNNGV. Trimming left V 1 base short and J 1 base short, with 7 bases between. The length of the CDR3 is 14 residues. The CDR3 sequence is CASSLGGGNTEAFF. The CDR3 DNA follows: TGTGCCAGCAGCTTAGGTGGGGGGAACACTGAAGCTTTCTTT.

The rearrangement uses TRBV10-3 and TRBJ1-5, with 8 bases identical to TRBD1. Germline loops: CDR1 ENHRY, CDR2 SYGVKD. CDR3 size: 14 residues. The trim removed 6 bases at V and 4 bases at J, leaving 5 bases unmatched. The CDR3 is CAISSTGGNQPQHF. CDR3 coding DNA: TGTGCCATCAGCTCCACAGGGGGAAATCAGCCCCAGCATTTT.

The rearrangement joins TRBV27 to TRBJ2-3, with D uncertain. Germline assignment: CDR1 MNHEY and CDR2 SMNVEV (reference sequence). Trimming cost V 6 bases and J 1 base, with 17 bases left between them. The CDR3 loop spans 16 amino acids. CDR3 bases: TGTGCCAGCAGCCCTCTTACGACTCGTCGCACAGATACGCAGTATTTT. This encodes CASSPLTTRRTDTQYF.

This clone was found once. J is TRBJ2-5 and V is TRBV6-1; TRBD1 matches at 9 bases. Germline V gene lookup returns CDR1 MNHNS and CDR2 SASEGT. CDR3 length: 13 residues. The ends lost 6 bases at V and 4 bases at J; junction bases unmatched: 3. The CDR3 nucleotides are TGTGCCAGCAGAGGGACAGGGACAGAGACCCAGTACTTC. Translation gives CASRGTGTETQYF.

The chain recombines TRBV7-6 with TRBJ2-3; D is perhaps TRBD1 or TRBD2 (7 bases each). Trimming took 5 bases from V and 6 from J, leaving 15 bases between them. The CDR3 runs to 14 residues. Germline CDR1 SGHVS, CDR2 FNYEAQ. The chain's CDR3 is CASSTYRGGDTQYF. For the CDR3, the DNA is TGTGCCAGCAGCACCTACAGGGGAGGGGATACGCAGTATTTT.

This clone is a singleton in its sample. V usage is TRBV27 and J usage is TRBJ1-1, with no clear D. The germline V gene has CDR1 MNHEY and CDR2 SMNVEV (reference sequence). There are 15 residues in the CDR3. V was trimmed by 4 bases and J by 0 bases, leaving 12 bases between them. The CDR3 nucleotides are TGTGCCAGCAGTTCCGCGACAAGGATGAACACTGAAGCTTTCTTT. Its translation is CASSSATRMNTEAFF.

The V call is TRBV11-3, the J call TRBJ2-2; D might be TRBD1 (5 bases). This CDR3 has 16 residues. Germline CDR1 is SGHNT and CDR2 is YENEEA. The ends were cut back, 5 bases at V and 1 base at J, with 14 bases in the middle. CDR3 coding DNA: TGTGCCAGCAGCCTCGACAGAGGATGGAACACCGGGGAGCTGTTTTTT. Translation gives CASSLDRGWNTGELFF.

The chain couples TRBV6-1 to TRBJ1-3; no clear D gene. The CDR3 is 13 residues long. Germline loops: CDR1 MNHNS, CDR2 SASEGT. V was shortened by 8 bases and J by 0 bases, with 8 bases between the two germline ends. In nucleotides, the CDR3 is TGTGCCAGCGCATCCACCTCTGGAAACACCATATATTTT. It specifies CASASTSGNTIYF.

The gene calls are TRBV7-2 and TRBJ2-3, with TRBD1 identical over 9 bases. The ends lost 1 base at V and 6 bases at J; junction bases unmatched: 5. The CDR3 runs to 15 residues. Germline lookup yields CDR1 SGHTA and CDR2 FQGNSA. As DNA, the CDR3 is TGTGCCAGCAGCTTAGAGGGACAGGGTTGGGATACGCAGTATTTT. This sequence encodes CASSLEGQGWDTQYF.

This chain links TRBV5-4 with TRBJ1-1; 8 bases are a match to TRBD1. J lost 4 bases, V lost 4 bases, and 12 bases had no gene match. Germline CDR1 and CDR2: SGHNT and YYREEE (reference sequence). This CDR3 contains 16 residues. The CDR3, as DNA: TGTGCCAGCAGCATCGGACAGGGAGTTGTGAGCACTGAAGCTTTCTTT. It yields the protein CASSIGQGVVSTEAFF.

The CDR3 bases are TGTGCCACCAGGTGGATGAACACTGAAGCTTTCTTT. Its translation: CATRWMNTEAFF. The chain is built from TRBV28 and TRBJ1-1; no definite D call. Germline-derived CDR1 and CDR2 are MDHEN and SYDVKM. V was cut by 10 bases and J by 0 bases, with 9 bases left in between. The CDR3 runs to 12 residues.